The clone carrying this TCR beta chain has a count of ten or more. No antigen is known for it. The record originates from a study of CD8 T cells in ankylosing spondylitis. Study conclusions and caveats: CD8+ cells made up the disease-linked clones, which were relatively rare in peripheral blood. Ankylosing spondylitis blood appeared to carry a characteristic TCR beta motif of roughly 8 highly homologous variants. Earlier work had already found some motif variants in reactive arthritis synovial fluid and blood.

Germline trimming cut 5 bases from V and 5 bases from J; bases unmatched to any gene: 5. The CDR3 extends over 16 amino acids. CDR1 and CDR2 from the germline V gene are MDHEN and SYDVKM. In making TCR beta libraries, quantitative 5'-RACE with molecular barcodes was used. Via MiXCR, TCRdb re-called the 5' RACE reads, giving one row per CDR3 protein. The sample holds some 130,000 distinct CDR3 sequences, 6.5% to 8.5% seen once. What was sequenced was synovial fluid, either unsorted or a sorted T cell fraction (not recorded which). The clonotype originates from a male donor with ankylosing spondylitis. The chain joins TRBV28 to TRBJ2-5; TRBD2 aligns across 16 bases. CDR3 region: CASSRGTSGRGETQYF. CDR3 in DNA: TGTGCCAGCAGTCGGGGGACTAGCGGGAGGGGGGAGACCCAGTACTTC.